One sample yielded the 25 T cell receptor beta chains listed below, sequenced in a study of monozygotic twins with inflammatory bowel disease. TCRdb re-called the 5' RACE reads; one entry per CDR3 protein, DNA not given. The sample has 300,000 to 400,000 distinct CDR3 sequences. Sequencing used blood. Receptor source: a human donor with ulcerative colitis or Crohn's disease, or a healthy co-twin of an affected twin (not recorded which).

The chain carries TRBV7-2 and TRBJ1-2. The germline V gene has CDR1 SGHTA and CDR2 FQGNSA. CDR3 length: 13 residues. The CDR3: CASSLHRSGGYTF.

V is TRBV11-2 and J is TRBJ1-1; TCRdb's assignment of TRBD1 cannot be checked, as there is no DNA. Germline CDR1 and CDR2: SGHAT and FQNNGV. The CDR3 has 20 residues. This chain's CDR3 is CASSLAGRRLQGRVGTEAFF.

This rearrangement joins TRBV29-1 to TRBJ2-3; the TCRdb D gene call, TRBD1, has no DNA to confirm it. Germline CDR1 reads SQVTM; CDR2 reads ANQGSEA. CDR3 size: 14 residues. The CDR3: CSVEDHRGVDTQYF.

The chain recombines TRBV4-2 with TRBJ2-5. CDR1 is LGHNA, CDR2 YNFKEQ, per germline. The CDR3 contains 16 residues. CDR3: CASSQLDRLYQETQYF.

The chain carries TRBV5-6 and TRBJ1-1. This CDR3 has 14 residues. From germline, CDR1 is SGHDT and CDR2 YYEEEE. CDR3 loop: CASSLVGDNTEAFF. Full variable domain (rest looked up from reference TRBV5-6 and TRBJ1-1): DAGVTQSPTHLIKTRGQQVTLRCSPKSGHDTVSWYQQALGQGPQFIFQYYEEEERQRGNFPDRFSGHQFPNYSSELNVNALLLGDSALYLCASSLVGDNTEAFFGQGTRLTVV.

V and J are TRBV20-1 and TRBJ2-7; there is no DNA to check the TCRdb D call of TRBD1. The CDR3 consists of 12 residues. Per germline, CDR1 DFQATT and CDR2 SNEGSKA (reference sequence). The CDR3 region is CSAHRGDYEQYF.

The rearrangement links TRBV20-1 to TRBJ2-4; TCRdb's D call, TRBD1, is unchecked because there is no DNA. This CDR3 contains 16 residues. The germline CDR1 and CDR2 sequences are DFQATT and SNEGSKA (reference sequence). The CDR3 protein is CSAWERQSLAKNIQYF.

V is TRBV28 and J is TRBJ1-1. This CDR3 contains 12 residues. Germline V gives CDR1 MDHEN, CDR2 SYDVKM. CDR3 sequence: CASKRMNTEAFF.

The chain carries TRBV20-1 and TRBJ2-3; checking the TCRdb D call of TRBD1 is not possible without DNA. Germline V gene sequence: CDR1 DFQATT, CDR2 SNEGSKA (reference sequence). CDR3 length equals 16 residues. Here the CDR3 reads CSASHRDRASTDTQYF.

CDR3 sequence: CASRPGTRGDSPLHF. This chain links TRBV6-5 with TRBJ1-6. CDR3 length: 15 residues. In germline, CDR1 is MNHEY, CDR2 SVGAGI.

This chain uses TRBV7-3 with TRBJ2-7; the D call of TRBD2 rests on TCRdb alone, since no DNA is present to check it. Germline values: CDR1 SGHTA, CDR2 FQGTGA. The CDR3 length is 15 residues. CDR3 protein: CASSPIGGASYEQYF.

The chain uses TRBV5-5 and TRBJ2-7; TCRdb selects TRBD1, and the lack of DNA leaves this call unchecked. The germline V gene encodes CDR1 SGHKS and CDR2 YYEKEE (reference sequence). The CDR3 covers 15 residues. CDR3 protein: CASSSGQPGSYEQYF.

The chain uses TRBV20-1 and TRBJ1-2; TCRdb's D call of TRBD1 is untestable without DNA. CDR3 length: 16 residues. Per germline, CDR1 DFQATT and CDR2 SNEGSKA (reference sequence). CDR3 residues: CSARAQGTPKLYGYTF.

The chain joins TRBV4-2 to TRBJ2-7; the TRBD1 assignment by TCRdb is unverifiable without DNA. Germline V gene lookup returns CDR1 LGHNA and CDR2 YNFKEQ. The CDR3 loop spans 15 amino acids. The CDR3: CASSQVRTGTYEQYF.

The chain recombines TRBV5-6 with TRBJ1-5; TCRdb calls TRBD1, which cannot be checked without DNA. The CDR3 length is 19 residues. Germline CDR1 reads SGHDT; CDR2 reads YYEEEE. CDR3 sequence reads: CASSSRGQRKGKGNQPQHF.

The chain combines TRBV12-3 or TRBV12-4 with TRBJ2-7; the D call from TCRdb, TRBD1, cannot be confirmed without DNA. This CDR3 contains 14 residues. The CDR3 sequence is CASSPGKSGDEQYF.

The chain combines TRBV2 with TRBJ1-4; no DNA is available, so the TRBD1 call from TCRdb remains unchecked. Germline V gene data show CDR1 as SNHLY and CDR2 as FYNNEI. The CDR3 extends over 16 amino acids. CDR3 amino acids: CATDSTTGDTNEKLFF.

The chain employs TRBV7-2 and TRBJ2-2; TCRdb picks TRBD1, but there is no DNA to check that call. The CDR3 length is 16 residues. CDR1 is SGHTA, CDR2 FQGNSA, per germline. CDR3 region: CASSLGGAANTGELFF.

The chain links TRBV6-1 to TRBJ2-1; TCRdb returns TRBD1, unconfirmable since there is no DNA. The CDR3 is made up of 13 amino acids. Germline V lookup: CDR1 MNHNS, CDR2 SASEGT. The CDR3 loop is CASRRQGAYEQFF.

The V gene is TRBV20-1, the J gene TRBJ1-1; the TCRdb D gene call, TRBD1, has no DNA to confirm it. The CDR3 is 15 residues long. The germline gives CDR1 DFQATT, CDR2 SNEGSKA (reference sequence). The CDR3 sequence: CSARLGDRRNTEAFF.

The chain recombines TRBV7-2 with TRBJ1-5; TCRdb's D gene call, TRBD1, goes unchecked for lack of DNA. CDR1 is SGHTA and CDR2 is FQGNSA in the germline V gene. CDR3 size: 13 residues. The CDR3 region is CASSPEGVQPQHF.

This chain uses TRBV7-9 with TRBJ2-3. Germline loops: CDR1 SEHNR, CDR2 FQNEAQ (reference sequence). This CDR3 spans 12 amino acids. This chain's CDR3 is CASGRSTDTQYF.

V usage is TRBV20-1 and J usage is TRBJ2-7; the D gene TCRdb calls, TRBD2, cannot be checked with no DNA. CDR1 and CDR2 from the germline V gene are DFQATT and SNEGSKA (reference sequence). The CDR3 totals 15 residues. The CDR3 loop reads CSARNLRGLWDEQYF.

This sequence joins TRBV5-1 and TRBJ2-7. Germline V CDR1 and CDR2: SGHRS, YFSETQ. This CDR3 contains 12 residues. Here the CDR3 reads CASSLDNYEQYF.

The chain recombines TRBV4-1 with TRBJ1-5; with no DNA, the TCRdb D assignment of TRBD1 cannot be verified. The CDR3 is made up of 17 amino acids. The germline CDR1 and CDR2 sequences are MGHRA and YSYEKL. The CDR3 spells CASSQVQGAYSNQPQHF.